These 19 T cell receptor beta chains were sequenced from one sample in a study of T cells after yellow fever vaccination. From the 5' RACE reads, TCRdb called clonotypes with MiXCR, one entry per CDR3 protein. The sample has hundreds of thousands of distinct CDR3 sequences, 21% seen once. Sample: PBMCs, taken about 21 days after the first yellow fever vaccination. The receptors come from a man aged 18 to 29 who received the YFV17D yellow fever vaccine.

This clonotype was seen ten or more times. A junction boundary mismatches the germline segment, possibly from a read error. The V call is TRBV5-1, the J call TRBJ1-2, with 7 bases matching TRBD1. The CDR3 sequence is 13 residues long. CDR1 and CDR2 from the germline V gene are SGHRS and YFSETQ. CDR3 in DNA: TGTGCCAGCAGCTTAAGGGACAGCTATGGCTACACCTTC. Translation gives CASSLRDSYGYTF.

In this sample, this clonotype turned up a few times. The rearrangement links TRBV4-1 to TRBJ2-2, with a tentative D call TRBD1 (7 bases). The germline CDR1 and CDR2 sequences are MGHRA and YSYEKL. The CDR3 runs to 16 residues. V dropped 3 bases and J dropped 6 bases, with 17 bases sitting between them. The CDR3 protein is CASSQGLRGRSGELFF. DNA of the CDR3: TGCGCCAGCAGCCAGGGACTCAGGGGGAGATCCGGGGAGCTGTTTTTT.

The gene calls are TRBV12-3 or TRBV12-4 and TRBJ2-2, with D hard to call. With 3 bases removed from V and 6 bases from J, the gap between germline ends came to 11 bases. The CDR3 length is 14 residues. CDR3 sequence: CASSFNHPAGELFF. CDR3 sequence (DNA): TGTGCCAGCAGTTTTAATCACCCCGCCGGGGAGCTGTTTTTT.

This clonotype has just a few counts. The rearrangement links TRBV12-3 or TRBV12-4 to TRBJ1-6, with D possibly being TRBD1 (5 bases). The CDR3 runs to 15 residues. V was trimmed by 6 bases and J by 7 bases, leaving 16 bases between them. Written as DNA, the CDR3 is TGTGCCAGCAGCCCCCAGGGAAGCGTCAATTCACCCCTCCACTTT. It yields the protein CASSPQGSVNSPLHF.

This clonotype came up a few times. J is TRBJ1-2 and V is TRBV7-2, with D unclear. Trimming took 1 base from V and 4 from J, leaving 19 bases between them. This CDR3 spans 17 amino acids. Germline CDR1 is SGHTA and CDR2 is FQGNSA. This CDR3 is CASSLGLGSPSGYGYTF. The CDR3 bases are TGTGCCAGCAGCTTAGGGCTGGGCAGCCCTTCCGGCTATGGCTACACCTTC.

Here the CDR3 reads CASSRGAKNIQYF. DNA for the CDR3: TGTGCCAGCAGCAGAGGGGCCAAAAACATTCAGTACTTC. V gene TRBV7-9 combines with J gene TRBJ2-4; D may be TRBD2 (5 bases). The germline V gene has CDR1 SEHNR and CDR2 FQNEAQ (reference sequence). The germline V and J ends were trimmed by 5 bases and 1 base, with 6 bases remaining between them. The CDR3 length is 13 residues.

The chain recombines TRBV28 with TRBJ1-4, with a weak D call TRBD1 (6 bases). CDR1 is MDHEN and CDR2 is SYDVKM in the germline V gene. The ends were cut back, 5 bases at V and 11 bases at J, with 15 bases in the middle. The CDR3 is 13 amino acids. CDR3 in amino acids: CASSADVRGKLFF. CDR3 DNA sequence: TGTGCCAGCAGTGCGGACGTTAGGGGGAAACTGTTTTTT.

This chain links TRBV25-1 with TRBJ2-7, with D tentatively TRBD1 (6 bases). The germline gives CDR1 MGHDK, CDR2 SYGVNS. The CDR3 sequence is 14 residues long. Trimming shortened V by 3 bases and J by 4 bases, and 13 bases separated the two germline ends. Here the CDR3 reads CASSDRQEPYEQYF. DNA for the CDR3: TGTGCCAGCAGTGACAGACAGGAACCTTACGAGCAGTACTTC.

The V and J genes are TRBV19 and TRBJ1-4, with 7 bases that match TRBD1. Trimming took 10 bases from V and 4 from J; bases not matched to a gene: 6. Germline CDR1 is LNHDA and CDR2 is SQIVND (reference sequence). CDR3 size: 13 residues. CDR3 sequence reads: CATRDRNNEKLFF. The CDR3 nucleotides read TGTGCCACCCGGGACAGAAATAATGAAAAACTGTTTTTT.

This clonotype showed up just a few times. The genes are TRBV27 and TRBJ2-5; no clear D. The V gene's germline CDR1 is MNHEY and CDR2 SMNVEV (reference sequence). V lost 6 bases to trimming and J lost 1 base, with 12 bases between them. This CDR3 comprises 14 residues. CDR3 sequence reads: CASRATLTQETQYF. The CDR3 DNA follows: TGTGCCAGCAGAGCGACGCTCACCCAAGAGACCCAGTACTTC.

Only a few counts were recorded for this clonotype. V and J are TRBV6-5 and TRBJ1-1; 7 bases are a match to TRBD1. Germline CDR1 is MNHEY and CDR2 is SVGAGI. The trim removed 8 bases at V and 4 bases at J, leaving 10 bases unmatched. The CDR3 has 14 residues. CDR3 DNA sequence: TGTGCCAGCGAGGGGGCGGATTTGGCCACTGAAGCTTTCTTT. Encoded protein: CASEGADLATEAFF.

This clonotype was seen only a few times. The rearrangement joins TRBV4-2 to TRBJ2-3; 15 bases fit TRBD2. Germline CDR1 LGHNA, CDR2 YNFKEQ. The CDR3 extends over 16 amino acids. V shed 5 bases, J shed 4 bases, and the junction held 4 bases outside the gene matches. CDR3 residues: CASSYRTSGGADTQYF. The CDR3 coding sequence is TGTGCCAGCAGCTACCGGACTAGCGGGGGGGCAGATACGCAGTATTTT.

The chain combines TRBV5-4 with TRBJ1-6, with TRBD1 identical over 7 bases. Germline CDR1 is SGHNT and CDR2 is YYREEE (reference sequence). V lost 5 bases and J lost 7; bases outside the gene matches: 12. The CDR3 is 16 residues long. As DNA, the CDR3 is TGTGCCAGCAGGCGTGAAGGGGGCGCTCGGAATTCACCCCTCCACTTT. The encoded protein is CASRREGGARNSPLHF. Variable domain in full (rest from reference TRBV5-4 and TRBJ1-6): ETGVTQSPTHLIKTRGQQVTLRCSSQSGHNTVSWYQQALGQGPQFIFQYYREEENGRGNFPPRFSGLQFPNYSSELNVNALELDDSALYLCASRREGGARNSPLHFGNGTRLTVT.

The V call is TRBV19, the J call TRBJ2-7, with 11 bases fitting TRBD1. The CDR3 spans 14 residues. Trimming at V came to 5 bases and at J to 7 bases, leaving 7 bases not matched to a gene. Germline V CDR1 and CDR2: LNHDA, SQIVND (reference sequence). CDR3 in amino acids: CASSLQGTGGEQYF. In DNA form, the CDR3 reads TGTGCCAGTAGTCTTCAGGGGACAGGGGGGGAGCAGTACTTC. Based on the CDR3 plus reference TRBV19 and TRBJ2-7, the full variable domain is DGGITQSPKYLFRKEGQNVTLSCEQNLNHDAMYWYRQDPGQGLRLIYYSQIVNDFQKGDIAEGYSVSREKKESFPLTVTSAQKNPTAFYLCASSLQGTGGEQYFGPGTRLTVT.

This clonotype has just a few counts. The chain combines TRBV20-1 with TRBJ1-1, with D uncertain. This CDR3 spans 12 amino acids. Between the trimmed V and J ends, which lost 0 bases and 1 base, there was a span of 3 bases. The V gene's germline CDR1 is DFQATT and CDR2 SNEGSKA (reference sequence). The CDR3 protein is CSARDGNTEAFF. CDR3 nucleotide sequence: TGCAGTGCTAGAGATGGGAACACTGAAGCTTTCTTT.

This clonotype was seen at least ten times. This rearrangement joins TRBV4-1 to TRBJ2-1, with 8 bases lining up with TRBD2. J lost 10 bases, V lost 4 bases, and 3 bases had no gene match. Germline V gene sequence: CDR1 MGHRA, CDR2 YSYEKL. This CDR3 region has 12 residues. CDR3 protein: CASSPGGREQFF. DNA for the CDR3: TGCGCCAGCAGCCCGGGGGGGCGCGAGCAGTTCTTC.

This clonotype was seen repeatedly, ten times or more. This chain links TRBV3-1 with TRBJ1-1, with D tentatively TRBD1 (5 bases). The CDR3 loop spans 13 amino acids. V was pared by 6 bases and J by 5 bases, with 13 bases between. Looked up from germline, CDR1 is LGHDT and CDR2 is YNNKEL (reference sequence). The CDR3 loop is CASRPGEGTEAFF. In nucleotides, the CDR3 is TGTGCCAGCAGGCCCGGGGAGGGGACTGAAGCTTTCTTT.

V and J are TRBV12-3 or TRBV12-4 and TRBJ2-5; 12 positions agree with TRBD2. Trimming at V came to 5 bases and at J to 3 bases, leaving 4 bases not matched to a gene. This CDR3 region has 15 residues. The CDR3 DNA sequence: TGTGCCAGCAGTGCTAGCGGGGGGGCCGAAGAGACCCAGTACTTC. Encoded protein: CASSASGGAEETQYF.

The CDR3 protein is CAISAGSSGNTIYF. The CDR3 DNA follows: TGTGCCATCAGTGCAGGGAGCTCTGGAAACACCATATATTTT. The gene calls are TRBV10-3 and TRBJ1-3, with D possibly being TRBD1 (5 bases). Germline CDR1 ENHRY, CDR2 SYGVKD. Trimming left V 4 bases short and J 0 bases short, with 7 bases between. The length of the CDR3 is 14 residues.